The 23 T cell receptor beta chains in this list originate from one sample, sequenced in a study of cytomegalovirus exposure and HLA in healthy donors. Both 60 Vbeta primers and 13 Jbeta primers went into the PCR. Libraries were prepared by immunoSEQ multiplex PCR; TCRdb keeps only in-frame clonotypes and omits some of them. The sample has under 200,000 clones; 75% to 90% are singletons. Sequenced input: PBMCs. The receptors were gathered from a male donor in good health and CMV-seronegative.

The chain couples TRBV13 to TRBJ2-3; TRBD1 might be the D (6 bases). The ends were cut back, 5 bases at V and 0 bases at J, with 9 bases in the middle. This CDR3 is 14 amino acids long. The germline CDR1 and CDR2 sequences are PRHDT and FYEKMQ (reference sequence). The CDR3 bases are TGTGCCAGCAGCACTAGGGGGAGCACAGATACGCAGTATTTT. Encoded protein: CASSTRGSTDTQYF.

This chain joins TRBV4-3 and TRBJ1-2, with D hard to call. Trimming cost V 0 bases and J 3 bases, with 11 bases left between them. CDR1 is LGHNA, CDR2 YSLEER, per germline. This CDR3 comprises 15 residues. This chain's CDR3 is CASSQDSGLYYGYTF. The DNA for the CDR3 is TGCGCCAGCAGCCAAGATTCGGGGTTGTACTATGGCTACACCTTC.

CDR3 residues: CASSPRDRVYTEAFF. As DNA, the CDR3 is TGTGCCAGCTCACCACGGGACAGGGTTTACACTGAAGCTTTCTTT. The chain is built from TRBV18 and TRBJ1-1, with 9 bases that match TRBD1. V lost 1 base, J lost 3 bases, and 3 bases stayed unmatched. The germline CDR1 and CDR2 sequences are KGHSH and LQKENI. CDR3 length equals 15 residues.

This clone was detected only a few times. The chain combines TRBV11-2 with TRBJ2-1; D possibly corresponds to TRBD2 (6 bases). This CDR3 spans 14 amino acids. V lost 4 bases and J 7 bases, leaving 14 bases between the germline ends. The germline gives CDR1 SGHAT, CDR2 FQNNGV. The CDR3 protein is CASSSPRGRNEQFF. For the CDR3, the DNA is TGTGCCAGCAGCTCCCCTCGGGGGAGGAATGAGCAGTTCTTC.

The rearrangement links TRBV6-5 to TRBJ2-7; 7 positions match TRBD1. The ends lost 5 bases at V and 2 bases at J; junction bases unmatched: 9. The V gene's germline CDR1 is MNHEY and CDR2 SVGAGI. CDR3 length: 15 amino acids. This CDR3 reads CASSLQGWGTYEQYF. The CDR3 DNA follows: TGTGCCAGCAGTCTACAGGGGTGGGGGACCTACGAGCAGTACTTC.

This sequence joins TRBV19 and TRBJ1-5, with 7 bases that match TRBD1. Germline V CDR1 and CDR2: LNHDA, SQIVND (reference sequence). V was pared by 6 bases and J by 0 bases, with 5 bases of the junction left unmatched. This CDR3 is built from 15 residues. CDR3 loop: CASRRQGNSNQPQHF. CDR3 DNA: TGTGCCAGTAGACGACAGGGTAATAGCAATCAGCCCCAGCATTTT.

V usage is TRBV6-5 and J usage is TRBJ2-5; 15 bases are a match to TRBD2. Trimming took 5 bases from V and 7 from J; bases not matched to a gene: 5. There are 15 residues in the CDR3. CDR1 and CDR2 from the germline V gene are MNHEY and SVGAGI. CDR3 region: CASSPPGLAGGTQYF. The CDR3 region has the DNA TGTGCCAGCAGTCCACCGGGACTAGCGGGGGGGACCCAGTACTTC.

About this clone: In the same sample, other DNA sequences code for this CDR3. The chain uses TRBV27 and TRBJ1-1; 8 bases align to TRBD1. In germline, CDR1 is MNHEY, CDR2 SMNVEV (reference sequence). The CDR3 covers 15 residues. The V segment lost 6 bases and the J segment 4 bases; nucleotides outside the gene matches: 10. The CDR3 protein is CASSPRTGRSTEAFF. The CDR3 bases are TGTGCCAGCAGCCCGAGGACAGGGAGGTCCACTGAAGCTTTCTTT.

This chain connects TRBV7-2 to TRBJ2-1; D is undetermined. Trimming cost V 1 base and J 7 bases, with 14 bases left between them. CDR3 length: 15 residues. Germline CDR1 is SGHTA and CDR2 is FQGNSA. The CDR3 spells CASSLGAFQLNEQFF. The CDR3, as DNA: TGTGCCAGCAGCTTAGGTGCCTTCCAACTTAATGAGCAGTTCTTC.

A single count supports this clone. This sequence joins TRBV19 and TRBJ2-7; D is uncertain. The V end lost 2 bases, the J end lost 0 bases, and 11 bases lay between the germline ends. The germline gives CDR1 LNHDA, CDR2 SQIVND (reference sequence). The CDR3 extends over 15 amino acids. The CDR3 DNA is TGTGCCAGTAGTATATCAGGCTCCAACTCCTACGAGCAGTACTTC. Protein product: CASSISGSNSYEQYF.

J is TRBJ1-2 and V is TRBV5-1; D perhaps matches TRBD1 (6 bases). Per germline, CDR1 SGHRS and CDR2 YFSETQ. This CDR3 has 13 residues. Trimming left V 4 bases short and J 2 bases short, with 9 bases between. CDR3: CASSQDSNYGYTF. In nucleotides, the CDR3 is TGCGCCAGCAGCCAGGACAGCAACTATGGCTACACCTTC.

The chain carries TRBV4-1 and TRBJ1-1, with D perhaps TRBD1 (5 bases). The CDR3 runs to 12 residues. V was cut by 1 base and J by 10 bases, with 10 bases left in between. Looked up from germline, CDR1 is MGHRA and CDR2 is YSYEKL. DNA of the CDR3: TGCGCCAGCAGCCAAGTTTCAGGGTTAGCTTTCTTT. It codes for CASSQVSGLAFF.

The chain is built from TRBV2 and TRBJ2-5; tentative D call: TRBD1 (5 bases). The DNA matches TRBJ2-7 better at its end, which makes the J call doubtful. The CDR3 length is 13 residues. Germline values: CDR1 SNHLY, CDR2 FYNNEI. The CDR3 DNA sequence: TGTGCCAGCCTCATAGACAGAAATTACGAGCAGTACTTC. This sequence encodes CASLIDRNYEQYF.

The DNA of the CDR3 is TGTGCCAGCAGTTTACAGTATAGCAATCAGCCCCAGCATTTT. Translating it yields CASSLQYSNQPQHF. The gene calls are TRBV6-5 and TRBJ1-5; no definite D call. The CDR3 runs 14 residues. Trimming cost V 4 bases and J 0 bases, with 7 bases left between them. The germline CDR1 and CDR2 sequences are MNHEY and SVGAGI.

The V call is TRBV6-5, the J call TRBJ2-7, with D possibly TRBD1 on 6 matching bases. CDR3 size: 15 residues. Germline loops: CDR1 MNHEY, CDR2 SVGAGI. Trimming left V 6 bases short and J 2 bases short, with 17 bases between. The CDR3 DNA reads TGTGCCAGCAGACCGGGGCAGACAGGCACCTACGAGCAGTACTTC. It encodes CASRPGQTGTYEQYF.

This clone was seen once. V is TRBV30 and J is TRBJ2-7; 7 bases match TRBD1. V shed 4 bases and J 6 bases; nucleotides not matched to a gene: 9. This CDR3 comprises 13 residues. Germline CDR1 GTSNPN, CDR2 SVGIG (reference sequence). CDR3 sequence (DNA): TGTGCCTGGACAACTACTAGGACAGGCGAGCAGTACTTC. This encodes CAWTTTRTGEQYF.

V is TRBV5-1 and J is TRBJ1-4; D gene ambiguous. Deletions cut 4 bases from V and 3 bases from J, with 10 bases between. From germline, CDR1 is SGHRS and CDR2 YFSETQ. The CDR3 has 14 amino acids. The CDR3 is CASSQDKSNEKLFF. CDR3 DNA sequence: TGCGCCAGCAGCCAAGACAAATCTAATGAAAAACTGTTTTTT.

The chain joins TRBV29-1 to TRBJ1-1; 11 bases map to TRBD1. Germline CDR1 is SQVTM and CDR2 is ANQGSEA. The CDR3 is 14 residues long. Unmatched junction bases numbered 5, after V lost 5 bases and J lost 3 bases. DNA for the CDR3: TGCAGCGTTCCGGGACAGGGGGACCACACTGAAGCTTTCTTT. The encoded protein is CSVPGQGDHTEAFF.

The rearrangement links TRBV7-2 to TRBJ2-1; TRBD2 aligns across 7 bases. The CDR3 covers 15 residues. CDR1 is SGHTA, CDR2 FQGNSA, per germline. Germline trimming cut 2 bases from V and 5 bases from J; bases unmatched to any gene: 6. CDR3 DNA: TGTGCCAGCAGCTTAAAGACTAGCTATGACAATGAGCAGTTCTTC. Encoded protein: CASSLKTSYDNEQFF.

Of note for this clone: Other nucleotide sequences in the sample specify the same CDR3. The chain employs TRBV11-3 and TRBJ1-1; D possibly corresponds to TRBD1 (6 bases). Germline V CDR1 and CDR2: SGHNT, YENEEA. The CDR3 runs 14 residues. V lost 1 base and J lost 4, with 10 bases in between. As DNA, the CDR3 is TGTGCCAGCAGCTTAGGTAGGGGGAGCACTGAAGCTTTCTTT. Protein: CASSLGRGSTEAFF.

The rearrangement links TRBV5-1 to TRBJ1-3; 10 nucleotides match TRBD1. Germline trimming cut 0 bases from V and 0 bases from J; bases unmatched to any gene: 12. CDR1 and CDR2 (germline): SGHRS, YFSETQ. The CDR3 is 20 amino acids. This CDR3 reads CASSLAGTGVRGLSGNTIYF. In DNA, the CDR3 is TGCGCCAGCAGCTTGGCCGGGACAGGGGTGAGAGGGCTCTCTGGAAACACCATATATTTT.

The genes are TRBV5-1 and TRBJ2-5; no firm D call. Between the trimmed V and J ends, which lost 0 bases and 1 base, there was a span of 7 bases. This CDR3 comprises 14 residues. The V gene's germline CDR1 is SGHRS and CDR2 YFSETQ. The CDR3 here is CASSLADFQETQYF. In DNA form, the CDR3 reads TGCGCCAGCAGCTTGGCAGACTTCCAAGAGACCCAGTACTTC.

The CDR3 reads CASSPRTDNTGELFF. In DNA form, the CDR3 reads TGCGCCAGCAGTCCACGGACAGATAACACCGGGGAGCTGTTTTTT. The chain combines TRBV10-1 with TRBJ2-2; a weak D match, TRBD1 (6 bases). Trimming took off 5 bases at V and 2 bases at J, with 12 bases between the two ends. There are 15 residues in the CDR3. The V gene's germline CDR1 is WNHNN and CDR2 SYGVQD (reference sequence).